This is a list of T cell receptor beta chains from one sample in a study of T cell responses to AZD1222 COVID-19 vaccine. This table comes from immunoSEQ multiplex PCR, and its TCRdb copy is limited to in-frame clones, with some not included. The sample includes about 110,000 clones, roughly nine tenths of them seen just once. The sample in question was peripheral blood, obtained on day 0 of AZD1222 vaccination. The origin of the receptors is an adult in good health. Both conserved end residues are part of each CDR3. Each record gives: V gene, J gene, clone size, D gene, CDR3 protein, CDR3 DNA. D genes are given only for firm matches. Expanded clones are given a class, and other clones once, few, many or no size at all.

V gene: TRBV6-4
J gene: TRBJ1-2
clone size: -
D gene: -
CDR3 protein: CASSDGRVGYTF
CDR3 DNA: TGTGCCAGCAGTGACGGGCGGGTCGGCTACACCTTC

V gene: TRBV2
J gene: TRBJ2-1
clone size: once
D gene: TRBD2
CDR3 protein: CASSVTLAGAFDNEQFF
CDR3 DNA: TGTGCCAGCAGCGTTACTCTAGCGGGGGCCTTCGACAATGAGCAGTTCTTC

V gene: TRBV10-3
J gene: TRBJ1-4
clone size: -
D gene: -
CDR3 protein: CAISVQGDGEKLFF
CDR3 DNA: TGTGCCATCAGTGTACAAGGCGACGGTGAAAAACTGTTTTTT

V gene: TRBV5-1
J gene: TRBJ1-1
clone size: -
D gene: -
CDR3 protein: CASTSGTQNTEAFF
CDR3 DNA: TGCGCCAGCACCTCCGGGACTCAGAACACTGAAGCTTTCTTT

V gene: TRBV11-1
J gene: TRBJ2-1
clone size: once
D gene: -
CDR3 protein: CASNNLLANNEQFF
CDR3 DNA: TGTGCCAGCAACAACTTGCTGGCGAACAATGAGCAGTTCTTC

V gene: TRBV7-9
J gene: TRBJ2-7
clone size: once
D gene: -
CDR3 protein: CASSLKGGLSYEQYF
CDR3 DNA: TGTGCCAGCAGCTTAAAAGGAGGGCTCTCCTACGAGCAGTACTTC

V gene: TRBV14
J gene: TRBJ1-1
clone size: -
D gene: -
CDR3 protein: CASSPNRASTEAFF
CDR3 DNA: TGTGCCAGCAGCCCCAACAGGGCGAGCACTGAAGCTTTCTTT

V gene: TRBV7-3
J gene: TRBJ1-1
clone size: -
D gene: -
CDR3 protein: CASSRTPTEAFF
CDR3 DNA: TGTGCCAGCAGCCGTACCCCCACTGAAGCTTTCTTT

V gene: TRBV7-9
J gene: TRBJ2-3
clone size: -
D gene: -
CDR3 protein: CASSLGSSTDTQYF
CDR3 DNA: TGTGCCAGCAGCTTAGGGAGTAGCACAGATACGCAGTATTTT

V gene: TRBV15
J gene: TRBJ1-2
clone size: -
D gene: -
CDR3 protein: CATSRDAGPLNYGYTF
CDR3 DNA: TGTGCCACCAGCAGAGATGCCGGTCCTCTTAACTATGGCTACACCTTC

V gene: TRBV19
J gene: TRBJ2-6
clone size: -
D gene: TRBD1
CDR3 protein: CASSPTGAPGANVLTF
CDR3 DNA: TGTGCCAGTAGTCCAACAGGGGCCCCTGGGGCCAACGTCCTGACTTTC

V gene: TRBV29-1
J gene: TRBJ2-2
clone size: -
D gene: TRBD2
CDR3 protein: CSVEDPGRGRRELFF
CDR3 DNA: TGCAGCGTTGAAGATCCGGGGAGGGGACGGAGGGAGCTGTTTTTT

V gene: TRBV29-1
J gene: TRBJ2-1
clone size: few
D gene: TRBD1
CDR3 protein: CSAPGQGYQSSYNEQFF
CDR3 DNA: TGCAGCGCCCCGGGACAGGGTTACCAAAGCTCCTACAATGAGCAGTTCTTC

V gene: TRBV19
J gene: TRBJ1-2
clone size: -
D gene: TRBD1
CDR3 protein: CASSMGGTGGLYGYTF
CDR3 DNA: TGTGCCAGTAGTATGGGCGGGACAGGGGGCTTGTATGGCTACACCTTC

V gene: TRBV15
J gene: TRBJ1-2
clone size: -
D gene: -
CDR3 protein: CATSSVGGGLDGYTF
CDR3 DNA: TGTGCCACCAGCAGCGTTGGGGGGGGACTAGATGGCTACACCTTC

V gene: TRBV12-3/TRBV12-4
J gene: TRBJ2-5
clone size: -
D gene: -
CDR3 protein: CASSFTETQYF
CDR3 DNA: TGTGCCAGCAGTTTCACAGAGACCCAGTACTTC

V gene: TRBV5-6
J gene: TRBJ1-5
clone size: -
D gene: -
CDR3 protein: CASSLLGGYNQPQHF
CDR3 DNA: TGTGCCAGCAGCTTGCTCGGGGGATACAATCAGCCCCAGCATTTT

V gene: TRBV19
J gene: TRBJ1-2
clone size: once
D gene: TRBD1
CDR3 protein: CASTRAAGGGYFGYTF
CDR3 DNA: TGTGCCAGTACTCGGGCGGCAGGGGGCGGATATTTTGGCTACACCTTC

V gene: TRBV18
J gene: TRBJ1-1
clone size: -
D gene: TRBD1
CDR3 protein: CASSPPSGGTEAFF
CDR3 DNA: TGTGCCAGCTCACCACCGTCAGGGGGAACTGAAGCTTTCTTT

V gene: TRBV6-1
J gene: TRBJ1-1
clone size: -
D gene: -
CDR3 protein: CASSESTRQQAFF
CDR3 DNA: TGTGCCAGCAGTGAAAGCACGAGACAACAAGCTTTCTTT

V gene: TRBV5-1
J gene: TRBJ2-7
clone size: -
D gene: TRBD1
CDR3 protein: CASSWGQTYEQYF
CDR3 DNA: TGCGCCAGCAGCTGGGGACAGACCTACGAGCAGTACTTC

V gene: TRBV19
J gene: TRBJ2-3
clone size: -
D gene: TRBD1
CDR3 protein: CASSNTGGRDTQYF
CDR3 DNA: TGTGCCAGTAGTAACACAGGGGGCCGGGATACGCAGTATTTT

V gene: TRBV2
J gene: TRBJ1-5
clone size: -
D gene: -
CDR3 protein: CASSAGGLSQPQHF
CDR3 DNA: TGTGCCAGCAGTGCGGGGGGATTAAGTCAGCCCCAGCATTTT

V gene: TRBV15
J gene: TRBJ2-3
clone size: -
D gene: TRBD1
CDR3 protein: CATRQGGPTDTQYF
CDR3 DNA: TGTGCCACTAGACAGGGCGGACCCACAGATACGCAGTATTTT

V gene: TRBV5-1
J gene: TRBJ2-7
clone size: -
D gene: -
CDR3 protein: CASSPVATRGYEQYF
CDR3 DNA: TGCGCCAGCAGCCCGGTCGCCACCCGCGGCTACGAGCAGTACTTC

V gene: TRBV4-1
J gene: TRBJ2-2
clone size: -
D gene: TRBD2
CDR3 protein: CASSVTSGRDTGELFF
CDR3 DNA: TGCGCCAGCAGCGTTACTAGCGGGAGGGACACCGGGGAGCTGTTTTTT

V gene: TRBV5-6
J gene: TRBJ1-1
clone size: once
D gene: -
CDR3 protein: CASSVNTEAFF
CDR3 DNA: TGTGCCAGCAGCGTGAACACTGAAGCTTTCTTT

V gene: TRBV18
J gene: TRBJ2-1
clone size: -
D gene: -
CDR3 protein: CASSSLNLGDEQFF
CDR3 DNA: TGTGCCAGCTCGTCCCTGAACCTAGGCGATGAGCAGTTCTTC

V gene: TRBV18
J gene: TRBJ2-3
clone size: -
D gene: -
CDR3 protein: CASSPQGTSTDTQYF
CDR3 DNA: TGTGCCAGCTCACCACAGGGTACTAGCACAGATACGCAGTATTTT

V gene: TRBV7-9
J gene: TRBJ2-5
clone size: -
D gene: TRBD2
CDR3 protein: CASSLGVLAGAGETQYF
CDR3 DNA: TGTGCCAGCAGCTTAGGGGTGCTAGCGGGGGCAGGAGAGACCCAGTACTTC

V gene: TRBV6-2/TRBV6-3
J gene: TRBJ2-3
clone size: -
D gene: -
CDR3 protein: CASSYSGGTDTQYF
CDR3 DNA: TGTGCCAGCAGTTACTCGGGAGGCACAGATACGCAGTATTTT